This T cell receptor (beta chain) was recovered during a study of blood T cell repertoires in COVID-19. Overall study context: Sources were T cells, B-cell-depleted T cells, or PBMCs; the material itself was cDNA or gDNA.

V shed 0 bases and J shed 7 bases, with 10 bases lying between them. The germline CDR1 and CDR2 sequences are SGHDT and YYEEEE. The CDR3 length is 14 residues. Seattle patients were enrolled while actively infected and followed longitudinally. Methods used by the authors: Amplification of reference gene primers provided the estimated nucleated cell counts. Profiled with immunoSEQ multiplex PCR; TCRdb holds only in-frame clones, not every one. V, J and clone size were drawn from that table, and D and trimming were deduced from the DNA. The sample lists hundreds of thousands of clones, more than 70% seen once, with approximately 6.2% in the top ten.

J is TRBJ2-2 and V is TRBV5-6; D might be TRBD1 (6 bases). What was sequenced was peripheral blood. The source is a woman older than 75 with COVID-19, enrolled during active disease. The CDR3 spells CASSLDLGGGELFF. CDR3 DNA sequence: TGTGCCAGCAGCTTGGATCTAGGGGGCGGGGAGCTGTTTTTT.